This passage covers 9 T cell receptor beta chains from one sample sequenced in a study of CD8 T cells in Susac syndrome. RNA totalling roughly 0.5 to 1 ug underwent reverse transcription with random hexamers. Each CDR3 protein gets one entry after TCRdb re-called the immunoSEQ multiplex PCR reads with MiXCR. The sample contains tens of thousands of distinct CDR3 sequences, about 93% of which appear only once. The specimen was CD8+ T cells from PBMCs. The receptor set was obtained from a human donor with Susac syndrome.

Points on this clonotype: Relative to the germline gene, one junction end is altered; a read error may explain this. This chain uses TRBV20-1 with TRBJ2-4; 12 nucleotides line up with TRBD1. Germline CDR1 is DFQATT and CDR2 is SNEGSKA (reference sequence). The CDR3 consists of 15 residues. The DNA for the CDR3 is TGCAGTGCCGGAGGGACAGGGGGCGAGGGAAACCTTCAGTACTTC. Translation: CSAGGTGGEGNLQYF.

The chain carries TRBV6-6 and TRBJ2-5, with 7 bases identical to TRBD1. CDR3 length: 15 residues. Trimming removed 6 bases from V and 5 bases from J; junction bases left unmatched: 12. The germline V gene encodes CDR1 MNHNY and CDR2 SVGAGI (reference sequence). This CDR3 reads CASSPSQGMFETQYF. CDR3 nucleotides: TGTGCCAGCAGCCCCTCACAGGGGATGTTCGAGACCCAGTACTTC.

The chain couples TRBV5-1 to TRBJ2-1; D possibly corresponds to TRBD2 (6 bases). The germline V gene has CDR1 SGHRS and CDR2 YFSETQ. Trimming shortened V by 2 bases and J by 4 bases, and 13 bases separated the two germline ends. The CDR3 spans 15 residues. CDR3 residues: CASSFSGSDYNEQFF. The DNA of the CDR3 is TGCGCCAGCAGCTTTAGCGGTTCTGATTACAATGAGCAGTTCTTC.

The rearrangement uses TRBV9 and TRBJ2-3, with D possibly matching TRBD2 (5 bases). CDR1 is SGDLS, CDR2 YYNGEE, per germline. The CDR3 is 15 residues long. V lost 0 bases, J lost 2 bases, and 10 bases lay in between. CDR3 sequence: CASSVERDPTDTQYF. CDR3 in DNA: TGTGCCAGCAGCGTAGAGAGGGATCCCACAGATACGCAGTATTTT. Together with reference TRBV9 and TRBJ2-3, the CDR3 gives the full variable domain: DSGVTQTPKHLITATGQRVTLRCSPRSGDLSVYWYQQSLDQGLQFLIQYYNGEERAKGNILERFSAQQFPDLHSELNLSSLELGDSALYFCASSVERDPTDTQYFGPGTRLTVL.

V and J are TRBV6-4 and TRBJ2-3; weak D call: TRBD1 (6 bases). Germline V CDR1 and CDR2: MRHNA, SNTAGT. The V end lost 0 bases, the J end lost 2 bases, and 15 bases lay between the germline ends. This CDR3 has 17 amino acids. The CDR3 sequence: CASSDSGQGHNTDTQYF. Here the CDR3 DNA reads TGTGCCAGCAGTGACTCGGGGCAGGGACATAACACAGATACGCAGTATTTT.

This clonotype was observed once. The chain joins TRBV14 to TRBJ2-1; D ambiguous. In germline, CDR1 is SGHDN, CDR2 FVKESK. V was clipped by 7 bases and J by 0 bases, with 13 bases between them. CDR3 length: 15 residues. The CDR3 loop reads CASTLDPSSYNEQFF. CDR3 DNA: TGTGCCAGCACCTTAGATCCGAGCTCCTACAATGAGCAGTTCTTC.

The chain carries TRBV25-1 and TRBJ2-7; possible D gene TRBD1, 6 bases. Germline V gives CDR1 MGHDK, CDR2 SYGVNS. The V end lost 1 base, the J end lost 5 bases, and 12 bases lay between the germline ends. This CDR3 spans 14 amino acids. In DNA form, the CDR3 reads TGTGCCAGCAGTGAATCCAGGGGTGTCAACGAGCAGTACTTC. It is translated as CASSESRGVNEQYF.

This chain links TRBV5-4 with TRBJ1-1; D is uncertain. CDR3 length equals 14 residues. Germline V lookup: CDR1 SGHNT, CDR2 YYREEE (reference sequence). V was clipped by 1 base and J by 0 bases, with 7 bases between them. The CDR3 nucleotides are TGTGCCAGCAGCTTGTCAGTTATGAACACTGAAGCTTTCTTT. Amino acids: CASSLSVMNTEAFF. Supplemented by reference TRBV5-4 and TRBJ1-1, the full variable domain reads ETGVTQSPTHLIKTRGQQVTLRCSSQSGHNTVSWYQQALGQGPQFIFQYYREEENGRGNFPPRFSGLQFPNYSSELNVNALELDDSALYLCASSLSVMNTEAFFGQGTRLTVV.

This chain uses TRBV12-3 or TRBV12-4 with TRBJ1-4, with D unresolved. V dropped 3 bases and J dropped 6 bases, with 11 bases sitting between them. The CDR3 length is 14 residues. CDR3 nucleotides: TGTGCCAGCAGTTTCGACACCACCGATGAAAAACTGTTTTTT. Its protein product is CASSFDTTDEKLFF.